The 27 T cell receptor beta chains listed next were all sequenced from one sample in a study of shared clonotypes between healthy human individuals. Clones were read by immunoSEQ multiplex PCR, and TCRdb kept only the in-frame ones, dropping some. The repertoire consists of about 2.1 million clones, with 90% to 95% occurring once and the leading ten covering less than 2%. CD45RO-negative, CCR7-selected cells formed the naive CD8 fraction, which excluded terminally differentiated effector memory CD45RA+ cells. The sample taken for sequencing was naive CD8+ T cells from PBMCs. These receptors originate from a man younger than 35 in good health. Some clones in this sample may be carry-over from other donors' samples.

Regarding this clone: A much more abundant neighbour one base away suggests this may be a read error. The chain joins TRBV6-1 to TRBJ2-7; no firm D call. Germline V gives CDR1 MNHNS, CDR2 SASEGT. Trimming took 6 bases from V and 3 from J, leaving 6 bases between them. This CDR3 is built from 11 residues. The CDR3 bases are TGTGCCAGCAGCCCCTTCTACGAGCAGTACTTC. Translating it yields CASSPFYEQYF.

This CDR3 reads CASSFLQGDGDETQYF. The CDR3 bases are TGTGCCAGCAGCTTCCTACAGGGGGATGGGGACGAGACCCAGTACTTC. This chain uses TRBV13 with TRBJ2-5; 8 bases align to TRBD1. The germline CDR1 and CDR2 sequences are PRHDT and FYEKMQ (reference sequence). The junction had 11 bases not matched to a gene; V was cut back by 3 bases and J by 5 bases. The CDR3 sequence is 16 residues long.

This clone was picked up a small number of times. The rearrangement links TRBV29-1 to TRBJ1-1; weak D call: TRBD1 (5 bases). CDR3 length: 14 residues. Deletions cut 3 bases from V and 3 bases from J, with 14 bases between. Germline CDR1 SQVTM, CDR2 ANQGSEA. The CDR3: CSVDGGVRYTEAFF. Here the CDR3 DNA reads TGCAGCGTTGATGGGGGAGTACGATACACTGAAGCTTTCTTT. Looking up the rest from reference TRBV29-1 and TRBJ1-1 gives the full variable domain: SAVISQKPSRDICQRGTSLTIQCQVDSQVTMMFWYRQQPGQSLTLIATANQGSEATYESGFVIDKFPISRPNLTFSTLTVSNMSPEDSSIYLCSVDGGVRYTEAFFGQGTRLTVV.

V gene TRBV5-6 combines with J gene TRBJ1-2; 7 nucleotides agree with TRBD1. Germline-derived CDR1 and CDR2 are SGHDT and YYEEEE. V lost 4 bases, J lost 6 bases, and 9 bases stayed unmatched. This CDR3 region has 14 residues. The CDR3 loop is CASSTVTGWNGYTF. Here the CDR3 DNA reads TGTGCCAGCAGCACCGTGACAGGGTGGAATGGCTACACCTTC. Using reference TRBV5-6 and TRBJ1-2 for the parts outside the CDR3, the full variable domain is DAGVTQSPTHLIKTRGQQVTLRCSPKSGHDTVSWYQQALGQGPQFIFQYYEEEERQRGNFPDRFSGHQFPNYSSELNVNALLLGDSALYLCASSTVTGWNGYTFGSGTRLTVV.

The chain links TRBV7-6 to TRBJ2-1; 7 bases agree with TRBD2. The V gene end was trimmed by 3 bases and the J gene end by 10 bases; junction bases not matched to a gene: 6. The germline V gene has CDR1 SGHVS and CDR2 FNYEAQ. The CDR3 sequence is 13 residues long. CDR3 DNA sequence: TGTGCCAGCAGCTTTATGGGGGAGGGCGAGCAGTTCTTC. Translating it yields CASSFMGEGEQFF. The variable domain in full, completed from reference TRBV7-6 and TRBJ2-1, reads GAGVSQSPRYKVTKRGQDVALRCDPISGHVSLYWYRQALGQGPEFLTYFNYEAQQDKSGLPNDRFSAERPEGSISTLTIQRTEQRDSAMYRCASSFMGEGEQFFGPGTRLTVL.

The V call is TRBV10-3, the J call TRBJ2-1; 11 nucleotides line up with TRBD2. The germline V gene has CDR1 ENHRY and CDR2 SYGVKD. V gave up 2 bases and J gave up 5 bases; unmatched junction bases: 2. The CDR3 covers 15 residues. DNA for the CDR3: TGTGCCATCAGTGAGGGGGGACTAGCGGACAATGAGCAGTTCTTC. This encodes CAISEGGLADNEQFF.

The rearrangement joins TRBV11-3 to TRBJ1-1; no clear D gene. There are 13 residues in the CDR3. The V end lost 3 bases, the J end lost 3 bases, and 8 bases lay between the germline ends. Germline-derived CDR1 and CDR2 are SGHNT and YENEEA. CDR3 DNA sequence: TGTGCCAGCAGCTTTGCGTCCGACACTGAAGCTTTCTTT. Encoded protein: CASSFASDTEAFF.

This chain joins TRBV4-1 and TRBJ2-1, with 7 bases identical to TRBD1. Trimming took 1 base from V and 0 from J; bases not matched to a gene: 6. The CDR3 runs to 17 residues. The germline V gene encodes CDR1 MGHRA and CDR2 YSYEKL. The CDR3 is CASSQVKGQSSYNEQFF. The CDR3 bases are TGCGCCAGCAGCCAAGTCAAGGGACAGAGCTCCTACAATGAGCAGTTCTTC.

V and J are TRBV7-3 and TRBJ1-4; TRBD1 is a possible D gene (5 bases). V gave up 4 bases and J gave up 7 bases, with 13 bases separating them. This CDR3 has 14 amino acids. Germline values: CDR1 SGHTA, CDR2 FQGTGA. The CDR3: CASSSQGGVEKLFF. The CDR3 bases are TGTGCCAGCAGCTCCCAGGGCGGGGTTGAAAAACTGTTTTTT.

The chain links TRBV10-3 to TRBJ2-7, with a tentative D call TRBD2 (6 bases). Germline V lookup: CDR1 ENHRY, CDR2 SYGVKD. This CDR3 is built from 14 residues. The V and J ends lost 3 bases and 6 bases respectively, with 15 bases between them. CDR3 in amino acids: CAISDVGGMGEQYF. As DNA, the CDR3 is TGTGCCATCAGTGATGTCGGGGGAATGGGCGAGCAGTACTTC.

The CDR3: CASSSIDISGGTDYEQYF. The CDR3, as DNA: TGTGCCAGCAGCTCAATCGATATCTCAGGCGGGACGGACTACGAGCAGTACTTC. The chain couples TRBV7-9 to TRBJ2-7; D might be TRBD2 (6 bases). The CDR3 extends over 18 amino acids. The V gene's germline CDR1 is SEHNR and CDR2 FQNEAQ (reference sequence). Trimming shortened V by 4 bases and J by 3 bases, and 25 bases separated the two germline ends.

The chain carries TRBV7-9 and TRBJ1-3; D unresolved. The V gene's germline CDR1 is SEHNR and CDR2 FQNEAQ (reference sequence). Trimming removed 4 bases at V and 8 bases at J, with 9 bases between. The CDR3 length is 12 residues. The chain's CDR3 is CASSSEWHTIYF. The CDR3 DNA reads TGTGCCAGCAGCTCCGAATGGCACACCATATATTTT.

This chain uses TRBV9 with TRBJ1-2; tentatively, D is TRBD1 (6 bases). With 3 bases removed from V and 5 bases from J, the gap between germline ends came to 17 bases. CDR3 length: 15 residues. Per the germline V gene, CDR1 is SGDLS and CDR2 is YYNGEE. CDR3 sequence reads: CASSDRALGGYGYTF. CDR3 bases: TGTGCCAGCAGCGACAGGGCTTTAGGGGGGTATGGCTACACCTTC.

The chain is built from TRBV9 and TRBJ2-2, with 7 nucleotides matching TRBD2. The CDR3 covers 20 residues. Trimming cost V 3 bases and J 0 bases; bases outside gene matches: 17. CDR1 and CDR2 from the germline V gene are SGDLS and YYNGEE. The CDR3 region has the DNA TGTGCCAGCAGCGCAGGTAAAGCGGGAACCCACGCATCGAACACCGGGGAGCTGTTTTTT. It translates to CASSAGKAGTHASNTGELFF.

This chain uses TRBV7-6 with TRBJ2-7; the D gene could be TRBD1 or TRBD2 (6 bases each). From germline, CDR1 is SGHVS and CDR2 FNYEAQ. Trimming cost V 5 bases and J 4 bases, with 21 bases left between them. The CDR3 sequence is 16 residues long. Here the CDR3 reads CASSPLAGGGSYEQYF. The CDR3 region has the DNA TGTGCCAGCAGCCCCCTGGCTGGAGGGGGATCATACGAGCAGTACTTC. Supplemented by reference TRBV7-6 and TRBJ2-7, the full variable domain reads GAGVSQSPRYKVTKRGQDVALRCDPISGHVSLYWYRQALGQGPEFLTYFNYEAQQDKSGLPNDRFSAERPEGSISTLTIQRTEQRDSAMYRCASSPLAGGGSYEQYFGPGTRLTVT.

The V gene is TRBV5-1, the J gene TRBJ2-7, with 16 bases lining up with TRBD2. Germline trimming cut 3 bases from V and 7 bases from J; bases unmatched to any gene: 16. Germline CDR1 reads SGHRS; CDR2 reads YFSETQ. The CDR3 length is 19 residues. CDR3 residues: CASSWGPGLAGGPVREQYF. Written as DNA, the CDR3 is TGCGCCAGCAGCTGGGGGCCGGGACTAGCGGGAGGGCCGGTTCGGGAGCAGTACTTC.

The CDR3 loop is CASSPRAPDGSNTEAFF. The DNA for the CDR3 is TGTGCCAGCAGCCCTAGAGCCCCGGACGGGTCGAACACTGAAGCTTTCTTT. The rearrangement links TRBV7-8 to TRBJ1-1; D not certain. The germline V and J ends were trimmed by 5 bases and 1 base, with 20 bases remaining between them. The CDR3 consists of 17 residues. Germline CDR1 is SGHVS and CDR2 is FQNEAQ. The full variable domain, with the rest looked up from reference TRBV7-8 and TRBJ1-1, is GAGVSQSPRYKVAKRGQDVALRCDPISGHVSLFWYQQALGQGPEFLTYFQNEAQLDKSGLPSDRFFAERPEGSVSTLKIQRTQQEDSAVYLCASSPRAPDGSNTEAFFGQGTRLTVV.

V gene TRBV19 combines with J gene TRBJ2-3; D possibly uses TRBD1 or TRBD2 (5 bases each). The CDR3 has 17 amino acids. Trimming took off 3 bases at V and 3 bases at J, with 19 bases between the two ends. Germline CDR1 LNHDA, CDR2 SQIVND (reference sequence). CDR3 DNA: TGTGCCAGTAGTATCGGGAATCTAGGGGACGAAACAGATACGCAGTATTTT. Its protein is CASSIGNLGDETDTQYF.

The J gene is TRBJ1-1, the V gene TRBV9; 8 nucleotides line up with TRBD1. The length of the CDR3 is 18 residues. V trimming: 7 bases; J trimming: 1 base; junction bases outside the gene matches: 18. Germline loops: CDR1 SGDLS, CDR2 YYNGEE. The CDR3 loop reads CASSLTTGGGGSNTEAFF. The DNA of the CDR3 is TGTGCCAGCTCCCTTACCACAGGGGGAGGGGGTTCGAACACTGAAGCTTTCTTT.

The J gene is TRBJ1-2, the V gene TRBV5-4; 7 positions match TRBD1. The CDR3 sequence is 15 residues long. The germline V gene encodes CDR1 SGHNT and CDR2 YYREEE (reference sequence). Trimming removed 3 bases from V and 5 bases from J; junction bases left unmatched: 10. The CDR3 here is CASSYLGAGGYGYTF. The CDR3 DNA sequence: TGTGCCAGCAGCTACCTGGGGGCAGGGGGATATGGCTACACCTTC.

The V call is TRBV5-1, the J call TRBJ2-7; 12 bases are a match to TRBD2. The germline V gene has CDR1 SGHRS and CDR2 YFSETQ. J lost 0 bases, V lost 7 bases, and 11 bases had no gene match. CDR3 length: 17 amino acids. CDR3 DNA sequence: TGCGCCAGCCTGACTAGCGGGAGAAGGACTTACTCCTACGAGCAGTACTTC. It encodes CASLTSGRRTYSYEQYF. Supplemented by reference TRBV5-1 and TRBJ2-7, the full variable domain reads KAGVTQTPRYLIKTRGQQVTLSCSPISGHRSVSWYQQTPGQGLQFLFEYFSETQRNKGNFPGRFSGRQFSNSRSEMNVSTLELGDSALYLCASLTSGRRTYSYEQYFGPGTRLTVT.

The chain joins TRBV6-5 to TRBJ2-1, with TRBD2 identical over 10 bases. The CDR3 is made up of 13 amino acids. CDR1 is MNHEY, CDR2 SVGAGI, per germline. Trimming took 0 bases from V and 15 from J; bases not matched to a gene: 5. This CDR3 is CASSYSAAGGLFF. CDR3 in DNA: TGTGCCAGCAGTTACTCAGCAGCGGGAGGGTTGTTCTTC.

The chain has TRBV9 and TRBJ1-2; D might be TRBD1 (5 bases). CDR1 is SGDLS and CDR2 is YYNGEE in the germline V gene. The CDR3 consists of 13 residues. The V end was cut by 0 bases, the J end by 6 bases, with 9 bases between. DNA for the CDR3: TGTGCCAGCAGCGTAGTGGGCAGGGATGGCTACACCTTC. Translating gives CASSVVGRDGYTF.

This clone appeared once. This chain uses TRBV4-3 with TRBJ2-1; 11 positions agree with TRBD2. Germline-derived CDR1 and CDR2 are LGHNA and YSLEER. This CDR3 comprises 16 residues. The V segment lost 1 base and the J segment 7 bases; nucleotides outside the gene matches: 6. The CDR3 DNA sequence: TGCGCCAGCAGCCAAGGAACTAGCGGGAGTTGGAATGAGCAGTTCTTC. It yields the protein CASSQGTSGSWNEQFF.

The chain joins TRBV7-8 to TRBJ2-1, with 14 bases aligning to TRBD2. This CDR3 comprises 17 residues. Germline CDR1 and CDR2: SGHVS and FQNEAQ. V lost 5 bases, J lost 4 bases, and 7 bases stayed unmatched. CDR3 sequence: CASSQTSGRAVYNEQFF. The CDR3 coding sequence is TGTGCCAGCAGCCAGACTAGCGGGAGGGCTGTTTACAATGAGCAGTTCTTC.

The CDR3 DNA reads as TGTGCCAGCACCGGTGACCCCCAGGACGCGAACACCGGGGAGCTGTTTTTT. Amino acid sequence: CASTGDPQDANTGELFF. The chain joins TRBV13 to TRBJ2-2, with D unresolved. CDR1 and CDR2 (germline): PRHDT, FYEKMQ (reference sequence). The CDR3 consists of 17 residues. Between the trimmed V and J ends, which lost 7 bases and 0 bases, there was a span of 18 bases.

The V gene is TRBV4-3, the J gene TRBJ2-1, with 7 bases identical to TRBD2. J lost 3 bases, V lost 0 bases, and 2 bases had no gene match. Germline-derived CDR1 and CDR2 are LGHNA and YSLEER. The CDR3 is made up of 15 amino acids. The CDR3 sequence is CASSQDGLVYNEQFF. The CDR3, as DNA: TGCGCCAGCAGCCAAGATGGACTAGTCTACAATGAGCAGTTCTTC.